Sequencing of this TCR beta chain was carried out in a study of STAT3 mutations in large granular lymphocyte leukemia. Study in general: Roughly half the longitudinally sequenced T-LGLL patients had canonical STAT3 mutations. Broader study findings: In T-cell large granular lymphocyte leukemia, about half of patients showed multiple immunodominant subclonotypes. Clonal expansion was inferred from samples taken at other timepoints. Some patients had persisting codominant clonotypes that could mask small clones.

Germline loops: CDR1 GTSNPN, CDR2 SVGIG (reference sequence). The CDR3 contains 12 residues. V was pared by 3 bases and J by 5 bases, with 7 bases between. Remarks on this clone: No antigen is known for it.

Average productive template count per sample was approximately 41,000. Repertoires were generated with immunoSEQ multiplex PCR, while TCRdb's copy carries only in-frame clones and drops some. The repertoire holds approximately 31,000 clones, with approximately 83% as singletons. This clonotype was sampled from a man aged 60-69 years with T-cell large granular lymphocyte leukemia. Some clones in this sample may be carry-over from other donors' samples. The specimen sequenced was peripheral blood mononuclear cells. The chain has TRBV30 and TRBJ2-2; D gene ambiguous. The chain's CDR3 is CAWSHRTGELFF. The CDR3 DNA reads TGTGCCTGGAGCCACCGGACCGGGGAGCTGTTTTTT.